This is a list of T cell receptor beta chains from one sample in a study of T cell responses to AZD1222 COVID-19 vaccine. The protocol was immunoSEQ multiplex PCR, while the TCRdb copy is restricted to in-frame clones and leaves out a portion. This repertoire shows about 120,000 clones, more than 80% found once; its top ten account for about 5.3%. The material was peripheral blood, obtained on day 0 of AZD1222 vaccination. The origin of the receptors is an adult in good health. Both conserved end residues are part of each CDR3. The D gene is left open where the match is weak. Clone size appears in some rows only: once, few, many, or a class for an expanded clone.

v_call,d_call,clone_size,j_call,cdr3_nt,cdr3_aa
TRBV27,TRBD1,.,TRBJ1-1,TGTGCCAGCAGGCGTCCCGGGACAGGGAACACTGAAGCTTTCTTT,CASRRPGTGNTEAFF
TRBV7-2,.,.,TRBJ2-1,TGTGCCAGCAGCGACAAGGTGGGTGGAGGCAATGAGCAGTTCTTC,CASSDKVGGGNEQFF
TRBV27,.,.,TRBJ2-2,TGTGCCAGCAGCCAGGGGATCTACACCGGGGAGCTGTTTTTT,CASSQGIYTGELFF
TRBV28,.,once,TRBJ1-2,TGTGCCAGCAGTTCCGGGACAAGGATCGGCTACACCTTC,CASSSGTRIGYTF
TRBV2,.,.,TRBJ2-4,TGTGCCAGCAGTGAGGAGTCCCACATTCAGTACTTC,CASSEESHIQYF
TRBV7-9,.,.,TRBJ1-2,TGTGCCAGCAGCCGGGGAGGGGACTATGGCTACACCTTC,CASSRGGDYGYTF
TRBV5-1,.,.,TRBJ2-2,TGCGCCAGCAGCCCGACAGGGAACACCGGGGAGCTGTTTTTT,CASSPTGNTGELFF
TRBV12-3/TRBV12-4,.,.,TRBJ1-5,TGTGCCAGCAGTTTACGGAGCAATCAGCCCCAGCATTTT,CASSLRSNQPQHF
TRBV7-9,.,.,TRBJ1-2,TGTGCCAGCAGCCCCTCGGGGGCGGACTATGGCTACACCTTC,CASSPSGADYGYTF
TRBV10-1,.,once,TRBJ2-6,TGCGCCAGCAGTGAGGGGGGTTCTGGGGCCAACGTCCTGACTTTC,CASSEGGSGANVLTF
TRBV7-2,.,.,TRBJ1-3,TGTGCCAGCAGCTCCCGGACCAGGGCTGGAAACACCATATATTTT,CASSSRTRAGNTIYF
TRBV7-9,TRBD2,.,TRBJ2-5,TGTGCCAGCAGCCCGGGACTAGCGGGAGGTTCCCCAGAGACCCAGTACTTC,CASSPGLAGGSPETQYF
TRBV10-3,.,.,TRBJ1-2,TGTGCCATACTCGGAGAGTTTAACTATGGCTACACCTTC,CAILGEFNYGYTF
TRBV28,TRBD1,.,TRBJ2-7,TGTGCCAGCAGTTTGGGACAGGCCCACTTCTACGAGCAGTACTTC,CASSLGQAHFYEQYF
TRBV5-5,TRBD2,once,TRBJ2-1,TGTGCCAGCAGCTTGCCGACGCGGCTAGCGGGAGGACAGCAGTTCTTC,CASSLPTRLAGGQQFF
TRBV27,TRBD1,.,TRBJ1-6,TGTGCCAGCGGGACAGGGTATAATTCACCCCTCCACTTT,CASGTGYNSPLHF
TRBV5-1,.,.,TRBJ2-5,TGCGCCAGCAGCTTGGGGGGACAAGAGACCCAGTACTTC,CASSLGGQETQYF
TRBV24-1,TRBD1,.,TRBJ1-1,TGTGCCACCAGTGATCCTGGGACAGACAATGAAGCTTTCTTT,CATSDPGTDNEAFF
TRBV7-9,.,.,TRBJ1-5,TGTGCCAGCAGCTTAGCGGGGTTACCTCAGCCCCAGCATTTT,CASSLAGLPQPQHF
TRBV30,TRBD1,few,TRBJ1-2,TGTGCCTGGATGCGGGACAGACCATATGGCTACACCTTC,CAWMRDRPYGYTF
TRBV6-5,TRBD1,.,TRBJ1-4,TGTGCCAGCAGCTGGGGACAGCCGGATAAACTGTTTTTT,CASSWGQPDKLFF
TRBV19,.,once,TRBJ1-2,TGTGCCAGTAGTATAGGACGGAGCCCTACAAGATATGGCTACACCTTC,CASSIGRSPTRYGYTF
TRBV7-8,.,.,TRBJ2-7,TGTGCCAGCGGAGGGGCCTACGAGCAGTACTTC,CASGGAYEQYF
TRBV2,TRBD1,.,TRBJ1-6,TGTGCCAGCAGAGAGGACAGGGTCGCACCCCTCCACTTT,CASREDRVAPLHF
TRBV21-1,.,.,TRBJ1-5,TGTGCCGGCCACCCGAGGGGAGCTCAGCCCCAGCATTTT,CAGHPRGAQPQHF
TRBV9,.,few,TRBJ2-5,TGTGCCAGCAGCGTAGGGGCGCACCAAGAGACCCAGTACTTC,CASSVGAHQETQYF
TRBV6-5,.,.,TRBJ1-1,TGTGCCACAACGGGGGGCGCAATGAACACTGAAGCTTTCTTT,CATTGGAMNTEAFF
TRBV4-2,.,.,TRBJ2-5,TGTGCCAGCAGCCAAGAGAGGTGGGAGACCCAGTACTTC,CASSQERWETQYF
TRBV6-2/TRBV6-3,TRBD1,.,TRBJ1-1,TGTGCCAGCAGTCAGGGGACAGGATTCACTGAAGCTTTCTTT,CASSQGTGFTEAFF
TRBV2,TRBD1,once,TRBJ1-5,TGTGCCAGCAGGGACAGGGGGCTTAATCAGCCCCAGCATTTT,CASRDRGLNQPQHF
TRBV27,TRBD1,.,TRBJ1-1,TGTGCCAGCAGTTTTACTGGACAGGGTTCCACTGAAGCTTTCTTT,CASSFTGQGSTEAFF
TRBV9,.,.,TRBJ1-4,TGTGCCAGCAGCGGAGGGCCAGGAAAACTGTTTTTT,CASSGGPGKLFF
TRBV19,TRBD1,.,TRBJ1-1,TGTGCCAGTAGCCAACAGGGGGCTGGGAACACTGAAGCTTTCTTT,CASSQQGAGNTEAFF
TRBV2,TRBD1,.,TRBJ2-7,TGTGCCAGCAAGACAGGGCTCCGCTACGAGCAGTACTTC,CASKTGLRYEQYF
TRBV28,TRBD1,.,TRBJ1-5,TGTGCCAGCAGTTTTACTCCGGGACAGGGGAGCAATCAGCCCCAGCATTTT,CASSFTPGQGSNQPQHF
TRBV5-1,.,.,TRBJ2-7,TGCGCCAGCAGCTTTGCCCAGGGGAACGAGCAGTACTTC,CASSFAQGNEQYF
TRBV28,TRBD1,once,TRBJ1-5,TGTGCCAGCAGTTCGGGACAGGGCTATCAGCCCCAGCATTTT,CASSSGQGYQPQHF
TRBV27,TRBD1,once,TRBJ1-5,TGTGCCAGCAGTTTAAGTCAGGGGGTGAGCCAGCATTTT,CASSLSQGVSQHF
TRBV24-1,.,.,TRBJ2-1,TGTGCCACCAGTTCCGGGACTCCCAATGAGCAGTTCTTC,CATSSGTPNEQFF
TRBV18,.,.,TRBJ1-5,TGTGCCAGCTCACCCCAGGGGCCGTCAGTCAATCAGCCCCAGCATTTT,CASSPQGPSVNQPQHF
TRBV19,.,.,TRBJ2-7,TGTGCCAGTAGTACCCAGATCCGGGACAATAAGTACTTC,CASSTQIRDNKYF
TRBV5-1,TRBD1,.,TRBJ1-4,TGCGCCAGCAGCCTCTTATTTGAGGGGGCGACTAATGAAAAACTGTTTTTT,CASSLLFEGATNEKLFF
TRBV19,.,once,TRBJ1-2,TGTGCCAGTAGTATAACCCAGACAGGCCCCTATGGCTACACCTTC,CASSITQTGPYGYTF
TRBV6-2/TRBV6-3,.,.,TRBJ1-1,TGTGCCAGCAGTTACGACTCGCCGCCTATGAACACTGAAGCTTTCTTT,CASSYDSPPMNTEAFF
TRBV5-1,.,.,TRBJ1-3,TGCGCCAGCAGCTTGACCTCTGGAAACACCATATATTTT,CASSLTSGNTIYF
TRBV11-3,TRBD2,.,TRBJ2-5,TGTGCCAGCAGCCCCGGGGGGGCCCAAGAGACCCAGTACTTC,CASSPGGAQETQYF